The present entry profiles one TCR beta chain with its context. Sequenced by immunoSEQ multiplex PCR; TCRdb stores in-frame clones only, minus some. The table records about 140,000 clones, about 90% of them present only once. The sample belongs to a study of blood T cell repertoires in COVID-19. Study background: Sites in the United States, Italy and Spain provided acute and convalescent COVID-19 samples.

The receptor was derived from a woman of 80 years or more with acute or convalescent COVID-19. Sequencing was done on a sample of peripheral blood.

The CDR3 DNA is TGTGCCAGTAGTATAGATGGCAGGGGGAGTCGCGAGCAGTACTTC. Its translation: CASSIDGRGSREQYF. This sequence joins TRBV19 and TRBJ2-7, with 7 bases aligning to TRBD1. Germline CDR1 is LNHDA and CDR2 is SQIVND (reference sequence). The CDR3 runs to 15 residues. With 0 bases clipped from V and 6 bases from J, the junction kept 8 bases outside the gene matches.